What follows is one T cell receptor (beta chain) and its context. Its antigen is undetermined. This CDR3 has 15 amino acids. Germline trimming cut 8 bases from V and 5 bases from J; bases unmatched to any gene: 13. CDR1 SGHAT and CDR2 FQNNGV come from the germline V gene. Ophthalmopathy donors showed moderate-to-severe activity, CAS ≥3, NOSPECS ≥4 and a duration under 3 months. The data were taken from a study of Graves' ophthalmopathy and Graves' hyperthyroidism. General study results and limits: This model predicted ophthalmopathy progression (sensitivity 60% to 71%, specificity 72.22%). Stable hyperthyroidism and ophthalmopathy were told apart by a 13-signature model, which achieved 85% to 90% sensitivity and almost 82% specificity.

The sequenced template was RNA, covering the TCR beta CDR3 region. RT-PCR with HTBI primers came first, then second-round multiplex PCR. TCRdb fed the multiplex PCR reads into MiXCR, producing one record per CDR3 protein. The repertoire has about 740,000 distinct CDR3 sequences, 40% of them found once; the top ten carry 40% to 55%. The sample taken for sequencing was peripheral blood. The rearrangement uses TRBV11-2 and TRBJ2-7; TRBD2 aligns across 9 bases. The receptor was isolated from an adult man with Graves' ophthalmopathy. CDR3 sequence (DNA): TGTGCCAGCTCACCCGAGCGGGGGGAGGACGACGAGCAGTACTTC. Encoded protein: CASSPERGEDDEQYF.